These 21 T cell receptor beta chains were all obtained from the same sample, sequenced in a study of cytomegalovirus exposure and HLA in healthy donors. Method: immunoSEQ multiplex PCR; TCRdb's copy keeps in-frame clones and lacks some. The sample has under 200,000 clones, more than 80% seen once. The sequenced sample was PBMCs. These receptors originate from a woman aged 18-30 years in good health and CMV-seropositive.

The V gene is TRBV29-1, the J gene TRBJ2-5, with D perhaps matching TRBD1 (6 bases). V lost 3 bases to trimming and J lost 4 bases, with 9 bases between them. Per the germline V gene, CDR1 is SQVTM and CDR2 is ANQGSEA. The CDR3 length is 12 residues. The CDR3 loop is CSVEGRGETQYF. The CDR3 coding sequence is TGCAGCGTTGAGGGCAGGGGAGAGACCCAGTACTTC.

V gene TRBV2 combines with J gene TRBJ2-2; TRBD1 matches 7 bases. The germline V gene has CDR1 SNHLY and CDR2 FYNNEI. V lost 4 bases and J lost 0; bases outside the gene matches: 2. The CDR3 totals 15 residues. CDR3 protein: CASSVTGANTGELFF. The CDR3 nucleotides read TGTGCCAGCAGTGTTACAGGGGCGAACACCGGGGAGCTGTTTTTT.

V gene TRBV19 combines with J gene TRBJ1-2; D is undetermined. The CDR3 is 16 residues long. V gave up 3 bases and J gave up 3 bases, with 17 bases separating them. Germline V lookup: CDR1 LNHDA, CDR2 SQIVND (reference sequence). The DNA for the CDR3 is TGTGCCAGTAGTATGGAAAACGGACCGGGGTACTATGGCTACACCTTC. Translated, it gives CASSMENGPGYYGYTF.

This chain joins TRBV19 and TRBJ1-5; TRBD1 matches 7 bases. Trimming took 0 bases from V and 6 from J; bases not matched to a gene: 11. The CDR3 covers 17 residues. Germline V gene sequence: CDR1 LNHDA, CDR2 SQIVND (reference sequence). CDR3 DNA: TGTGCCAGTAGTATAGATCGGTTCGGGACAGCATTTCAGCCCCAGCATTTT. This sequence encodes CASSIDRFGTAFQPQHF.

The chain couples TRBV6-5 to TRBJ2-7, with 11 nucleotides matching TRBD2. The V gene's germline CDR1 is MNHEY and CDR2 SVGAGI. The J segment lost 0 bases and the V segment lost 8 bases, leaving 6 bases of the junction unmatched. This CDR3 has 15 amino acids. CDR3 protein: CASSGGTSGSYEQYF. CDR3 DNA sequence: TGTGCCAGCTCGGGGGGGACTAGCGGCTCCTACGAGCAGTACTTC.

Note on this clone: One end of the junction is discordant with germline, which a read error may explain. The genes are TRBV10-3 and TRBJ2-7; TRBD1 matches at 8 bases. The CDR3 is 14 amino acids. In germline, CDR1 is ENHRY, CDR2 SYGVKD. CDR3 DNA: TGTGCCATCAGCGGGACAGGTAGTGGGATTAAGCAGTATTTC. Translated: CAISGTGSGIKQYF.

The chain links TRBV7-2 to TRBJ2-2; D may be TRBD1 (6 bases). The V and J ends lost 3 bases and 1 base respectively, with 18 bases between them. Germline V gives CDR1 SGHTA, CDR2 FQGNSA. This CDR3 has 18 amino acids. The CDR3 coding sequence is TGTGCCAGCAGCTTGTACAGGGCCATTGTCGGGAACACCGGGGAGCTGTTTTTT. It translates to CASSLYRAIVGNTGELFF.

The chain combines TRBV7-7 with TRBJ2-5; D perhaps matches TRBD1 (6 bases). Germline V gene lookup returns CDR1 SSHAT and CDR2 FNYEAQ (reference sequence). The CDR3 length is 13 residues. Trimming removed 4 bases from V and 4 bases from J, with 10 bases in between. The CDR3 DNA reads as TGTGCCAGCAGCTCAGACAGGCCAGAGACCCAGTACTTC. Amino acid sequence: CASSSDRPETQYF.

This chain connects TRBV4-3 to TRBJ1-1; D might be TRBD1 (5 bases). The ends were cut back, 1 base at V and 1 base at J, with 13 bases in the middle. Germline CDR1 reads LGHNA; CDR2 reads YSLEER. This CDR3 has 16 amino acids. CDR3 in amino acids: CASSQGLFGGNTEAFF. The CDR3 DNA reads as TGCGCCAGCAGCCAAGGTCTTTTCGGGGGGAACACTGAAGCTTTCTTT.

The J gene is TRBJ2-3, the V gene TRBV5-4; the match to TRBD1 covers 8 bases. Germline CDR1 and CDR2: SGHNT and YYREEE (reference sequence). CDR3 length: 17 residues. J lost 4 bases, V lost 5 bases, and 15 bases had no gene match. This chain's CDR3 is CASRWHGGQGLADTQYF. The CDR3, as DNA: TGTGCCAGCAGGTGGCATGGCGGACAGGGCTTAGCAGATACGCAGTATTTT.

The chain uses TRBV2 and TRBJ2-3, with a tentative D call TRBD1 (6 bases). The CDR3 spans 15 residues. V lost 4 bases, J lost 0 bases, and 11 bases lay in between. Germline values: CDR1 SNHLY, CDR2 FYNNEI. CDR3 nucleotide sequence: TGTGCCAGCAGTGGGTGGGACACCAGCACAGATACGCAGTATTTT. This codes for CASSGWDTSTDTQYF.

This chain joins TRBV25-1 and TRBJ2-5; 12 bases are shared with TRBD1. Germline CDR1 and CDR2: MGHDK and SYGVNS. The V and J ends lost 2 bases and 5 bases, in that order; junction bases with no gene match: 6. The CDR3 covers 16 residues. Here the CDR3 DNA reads TGTGCCAGCAGTGAAGCGGGACAGGGGGCGTTCGAGACCCAGTACTTC. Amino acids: CASSEAGQGAFETQYF.

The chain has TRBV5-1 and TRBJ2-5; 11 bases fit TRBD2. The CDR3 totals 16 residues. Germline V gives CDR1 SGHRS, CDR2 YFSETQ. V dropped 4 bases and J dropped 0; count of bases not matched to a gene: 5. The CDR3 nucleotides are TGCGCCAGCAGCCCCGGGACTAGCGGAAACCAAGAGACCCAGTACTTC. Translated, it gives CASSPGTSGNQETQYF.

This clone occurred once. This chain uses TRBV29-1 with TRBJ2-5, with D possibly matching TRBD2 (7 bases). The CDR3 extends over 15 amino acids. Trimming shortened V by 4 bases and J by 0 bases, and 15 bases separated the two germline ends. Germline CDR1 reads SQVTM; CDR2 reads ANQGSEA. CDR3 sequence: CSVAGWEGDQETQYF. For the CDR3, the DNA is TGCAGCGTTGCAGGTTGGGAGGGGGACCAAGAGACCCAGTACTTC.

The CDR3 protein is CASSQVLAGVRTDTQYF. In DNA, the CDR3 is TGCGCCAGCAGCCAAGTACTAGCGGGAGTGCGCACAGATACGCAGTATTTT. The chain uses TRBV4-1 and TRBJ2-3, with 11 bases lining up with TRBD2. Germline V gene sequence: CDR1 MGHRA, CDR2 YSYEKL. CDR3 length: 17 amino acids. Trimming cost V 1 base and J 1 base; bases outside gene matches: 4.

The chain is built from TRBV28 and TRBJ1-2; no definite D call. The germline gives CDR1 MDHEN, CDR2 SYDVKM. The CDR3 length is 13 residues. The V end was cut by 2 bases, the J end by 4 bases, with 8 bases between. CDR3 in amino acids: CASSLEWAYGYTF. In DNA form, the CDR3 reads TGTGCCAGCAGTTTAGAGTGGGCCTATGGCTACACCTTC.

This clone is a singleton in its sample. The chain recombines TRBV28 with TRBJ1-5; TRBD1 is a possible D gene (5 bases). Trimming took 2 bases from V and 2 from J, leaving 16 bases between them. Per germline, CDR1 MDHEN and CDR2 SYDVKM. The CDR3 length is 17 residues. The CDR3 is CASSLVFGGEGNQPQHF. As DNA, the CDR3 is TGTGCCAGCAGTTTAGTCTTCGGAGGGGAGGGCAATCAGCCCCAGCATTTT.

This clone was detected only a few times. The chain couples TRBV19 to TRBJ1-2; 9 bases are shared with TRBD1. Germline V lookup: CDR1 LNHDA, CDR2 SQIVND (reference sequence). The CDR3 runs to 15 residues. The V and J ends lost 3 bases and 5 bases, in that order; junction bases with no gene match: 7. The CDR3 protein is CASSIRDREGYGYTF. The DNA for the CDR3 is TGTGCCAGTAGTATTCGGGACAGGGAGGGGTATGGCTACACCTTC. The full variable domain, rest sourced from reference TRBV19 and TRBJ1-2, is DGGITQSPKYLFRKEGQNVTLSCEQNLNHDAMYWYRQDPGQGLRLIYYSQIVNDFQKGDIAEGYSVSREKKESFPLTVTSAQKNPTAFYLCASSIRDREGYGYTFGSGTRLTVV.

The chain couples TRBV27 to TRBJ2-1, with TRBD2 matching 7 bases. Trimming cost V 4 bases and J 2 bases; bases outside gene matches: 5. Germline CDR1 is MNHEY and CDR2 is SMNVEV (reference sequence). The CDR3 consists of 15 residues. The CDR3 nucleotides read TGTGCCAGCAGTTCTATAGCGGGCCCCTACAATGAGCAGTTCTTC. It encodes CASSSIAGPYNEQFF.

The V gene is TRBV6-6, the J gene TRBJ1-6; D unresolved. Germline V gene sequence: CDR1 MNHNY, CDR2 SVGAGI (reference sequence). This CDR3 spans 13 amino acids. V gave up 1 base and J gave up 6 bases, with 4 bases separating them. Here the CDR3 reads CASSYYFNSPLHF. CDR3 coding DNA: TGTGCCAGCAGTTACTACTTTAATTCACCCCTCCACTTT.

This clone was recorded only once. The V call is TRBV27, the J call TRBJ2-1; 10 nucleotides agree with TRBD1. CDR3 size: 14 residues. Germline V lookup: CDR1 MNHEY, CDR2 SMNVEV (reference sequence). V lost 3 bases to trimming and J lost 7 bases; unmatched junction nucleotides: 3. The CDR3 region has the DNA TGTGCCAGCAGTTTGCGGACAGGGGGGAATGAGCAGTTCTTC. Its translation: CASSLRTGGNEQFF.